This T cell receptor beta chain was found in a study of T cells and copy number aberrations in small-cell lung cancer (TCRdb year 2021). Background for the entire study: TCR repertoire sequencing was paired with whole-exome sequencing of the same tumor regions to relate T cell metrics to mutations and copy number aberrations. Tumor TCR data existed for some 16 patients, while 12 to 15 patients had TCR data covering both tumor and normal tissue.

Between the V and J ends, shortened by 3 bases and 4 bases respectively, the junction contains 6 bases. CDR3 length: 12 amino acids, cysteine to phenylalanine. Here the CDR3 DNA is all that survives: 36 bases in frame from base 1. CDR1 and CDR2 were assigned from the germline V gene as MDHEN and SYDVKM. The immunoSEQ hsTCRB Kit, with multiplexed V- and J-gene primers, was used to amplify TCR-beta CDR3 regions from genomic DNA. Unique DNA barcodes were added in a second PCR, and the samples were pooled together with one negative control and one positive control. An Illumina MiSeq running a 150-cycle paired-end protocol was used to sequence the pooled TCR-beta libraries. The paper's data handling went like this. Adaptive Biotechnologies processed the raw sequencing data and produced a report containing normalized, annotated TCR-beta repertoires. T-cell density was computed as TCR-beta templates normalized to usable DNA, which was estimated by amplifying housekeeping genes. Richness was the count of unique rearrangements, and clonality was defined as 1 minus Pielou's evenness. TCRdb stores this immuneACCESS table with in-frame sequences only. Part of the clones is absent; in the studies checked, under half of the shortfall reflects unresolved V genes, and no reason is known for the rest. The D gene and trimming were derived from the DNA, and the V and J assignments and clone size from that table. The sample records over 2,000 clones, around three quarters of which are singletons. The biggest ten clones account for under 10% of the sample.

Study-level results and caveats: Every specimen was formalin-fixed paraffin-embedded tissue, a material known to introduce sequencing artifacts. Compared with adjacent lung tissue, tumors showed lower T-cell density, richness and clonality, although the density difference was not significant. Because surgical resection is uncommon in small-cell lung cancer, the study was limited by a small sample size, and the findings need validation.

The donors were limited-stage small-cell lung cancer patients who had surgical resection in Hangzhou, China, between the late 2000s and the early 2020s. All donors had upfront surgery without preoperative chemotherapy or radiotherapy, and none received immunotherapy before or after surgery. All 20 or so patients in the sequenced cohort were identified as smokers or heavy second-hand smokers. Adjacent normal lung was collected at least 2 cm from the tumor margin and was morphologically confirmed by two pathologists to be free of malignant cells. To characterize T cell repertoire heterogeneity, the study applied multi-region TCR-beta sequencing to resected limited-stage small-cell lung cancers and to tumor-adjacent lung tissue. Genomic DNA was extracted from FFPE tissue using the AllPrep DNA/RNA FFPE Kit (Qiagen). Comments on this clone: Its antigen specificity is not known. One base away there is no much larger clone; base qualities are not given.

The receptor was isolated from a woman in her fifties or sixties with small cell lung cancer. The material sequenced was normal tissue next to the tumor. The chain is made from TRBV28 and TRBJ1-2; the D gene remains uncertain. The nucleotides are TGTGCCAGCAGTTTTGGGCCCTATGGCTACACCTTC. Its protein reads: CASSFGPYGYTF.